This TCR beta chain was sequenced in a study of graft-versus-host responses after intestinal transplantation. Overall study context: All recipients got anti-thymocyte globulin induction, then tacrolimus and steroids for around three years.

Study-level findings and limits: Detection of GvH clones occurred in recipient marrow, and some had their first appearance in ileum or blood. Where graft-donor T cell macrochimerism was present, patients had high graft-versus-host to host-versus-graft clonal ratios in allografts.

Sequencing used immunoSEQ multiplex PCR; TCRdb keeps in-frame clones, though not all of them. Counted here are fewer than 30,000 clones, around 90% occurring once; the ten biggest clones make up under 14%. Details on this clone: Its antigen remains unknown.

With 4 bases removed from V and 0 bases from J, the gap between germline ends came to 10 bases. The CDR3 sequence is 15 residues long. Per germline, CDR1 MNHNS and CDR2 SASEGT. The chain links TRBV6-1 to TRBJ1-5, with D perhaps TRBD1 (5 bases). The receptor was isolated from a human patient who received an intestinal transplant, so some T cells may come from the graft donor. The sample here was PBMCs, taken approximately 460 days after intestinal transplantation. CDR3 nucleotides: TGTGCCAGCAGTGTAGACAGATATAGCAATCAGCCCCAGCATTTT. Amino acids: CASSVDRYSNQPQHF.